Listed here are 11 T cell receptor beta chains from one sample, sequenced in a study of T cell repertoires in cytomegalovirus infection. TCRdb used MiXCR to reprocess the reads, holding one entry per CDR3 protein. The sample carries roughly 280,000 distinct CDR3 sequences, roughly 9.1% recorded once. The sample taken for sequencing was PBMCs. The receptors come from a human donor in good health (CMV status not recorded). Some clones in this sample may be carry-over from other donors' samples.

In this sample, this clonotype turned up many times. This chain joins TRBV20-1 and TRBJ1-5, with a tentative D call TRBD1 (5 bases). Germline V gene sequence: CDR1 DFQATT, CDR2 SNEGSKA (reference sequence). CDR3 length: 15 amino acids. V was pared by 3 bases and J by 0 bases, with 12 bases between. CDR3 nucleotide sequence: TGCAGTGCTAGTTCAGGGATTTTTAGCAATCAGCCCCAGCATTTT. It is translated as CSASSGIFSNQPQHF.

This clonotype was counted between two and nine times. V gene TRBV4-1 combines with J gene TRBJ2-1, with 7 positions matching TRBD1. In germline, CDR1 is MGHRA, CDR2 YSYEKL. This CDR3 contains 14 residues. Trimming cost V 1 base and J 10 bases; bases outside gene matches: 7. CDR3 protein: CASSQAETGYEQFF. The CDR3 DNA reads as TGCGCCAGCAGCCAAGCGGAGACAGGGTACGAGCAGTTCTTC.

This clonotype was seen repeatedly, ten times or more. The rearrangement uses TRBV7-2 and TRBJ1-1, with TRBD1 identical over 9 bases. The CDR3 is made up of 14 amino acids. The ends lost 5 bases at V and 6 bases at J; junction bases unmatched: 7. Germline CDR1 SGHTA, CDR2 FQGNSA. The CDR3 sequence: CASSGTRTGAEAFF. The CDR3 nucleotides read TGTGCCAGCAGCGGGACAAGGACAGGGGCTGAAGCTTTCTTT.

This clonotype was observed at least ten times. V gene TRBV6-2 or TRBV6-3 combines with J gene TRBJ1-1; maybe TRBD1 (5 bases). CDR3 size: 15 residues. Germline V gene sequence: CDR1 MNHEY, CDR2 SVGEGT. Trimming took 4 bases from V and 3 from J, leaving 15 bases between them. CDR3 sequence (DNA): TGTGCCAGCAGTTTTTTGCCGCTGGGGGACACTGAAGCTTTCTTT. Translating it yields CASSFLPLGDTEAFF.

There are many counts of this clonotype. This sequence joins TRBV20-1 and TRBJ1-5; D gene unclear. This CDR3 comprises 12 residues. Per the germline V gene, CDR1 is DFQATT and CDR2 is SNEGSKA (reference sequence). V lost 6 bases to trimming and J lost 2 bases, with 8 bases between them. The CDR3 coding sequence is TGCAGTGCAACGGGAGGCAATCAGCCCCAGCATTTT. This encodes CSATGGNQPQHF.

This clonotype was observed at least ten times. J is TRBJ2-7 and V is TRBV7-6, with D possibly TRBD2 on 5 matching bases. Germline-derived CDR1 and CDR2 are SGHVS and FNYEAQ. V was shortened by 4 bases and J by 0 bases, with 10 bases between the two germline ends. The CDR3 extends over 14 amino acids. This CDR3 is CASSSTGSSYEQYF. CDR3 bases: TGTGCCAGCAGCTCGACGGGAAGCTCCTACGAGCAGTACTTC. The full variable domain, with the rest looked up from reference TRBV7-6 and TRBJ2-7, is GAGVSQSPRYKVTKRGQDVALRCDPISGHVSLYWYRQALGQGPEFLTYFNYEAQQDKSGLPNDRFSAERPEGSISTLTIQRTEQRDSAMYRCASSSTGSSYEQYFGPGTRLTVT.

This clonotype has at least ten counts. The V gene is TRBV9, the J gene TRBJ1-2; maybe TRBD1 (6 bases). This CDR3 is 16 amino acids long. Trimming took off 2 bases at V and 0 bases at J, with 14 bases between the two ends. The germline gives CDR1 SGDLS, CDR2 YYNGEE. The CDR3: CASSVGVGATNYGYTF. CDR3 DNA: TGTGCCAGCAGCGTTGGGGTGGGGGCGACTAACTATGGCTACACCTTC.

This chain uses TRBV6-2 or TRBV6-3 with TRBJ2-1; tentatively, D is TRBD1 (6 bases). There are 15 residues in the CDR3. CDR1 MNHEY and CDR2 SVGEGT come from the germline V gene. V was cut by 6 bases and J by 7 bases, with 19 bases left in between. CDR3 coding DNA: TGTGCCAGCAGAACCGGGCCACCCCAGGGGAATGAGCAGTTCTTC. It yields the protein CASRTGPPQGNEQFF.

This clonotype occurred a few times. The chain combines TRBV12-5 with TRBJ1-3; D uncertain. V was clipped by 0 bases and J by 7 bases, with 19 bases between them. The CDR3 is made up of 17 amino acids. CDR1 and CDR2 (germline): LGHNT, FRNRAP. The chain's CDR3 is CASGLVPGNLKANTIYF. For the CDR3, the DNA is TGTGCTAGTGGTTTGGTACCGGGAAACCTAAAAGCCAACACCATATATTTT.

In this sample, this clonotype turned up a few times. The CDR3 DNA reads as TGTGCCAGCTCACCACCGTCCGGCGGTAACTCACCCCTCCACTTT. Protein: CASSPPSGGNSPLHF. The chain recombines TRBV18 with TRBJ1-6; D gene uncertain. The V end was cut by 0 bases, the J end by 10 bases, with 13 bases between. The CDR3 is made up of 15 amino acids. Germline V gene data show CDR1 as KGHSH and CDR2 as LQKENI.

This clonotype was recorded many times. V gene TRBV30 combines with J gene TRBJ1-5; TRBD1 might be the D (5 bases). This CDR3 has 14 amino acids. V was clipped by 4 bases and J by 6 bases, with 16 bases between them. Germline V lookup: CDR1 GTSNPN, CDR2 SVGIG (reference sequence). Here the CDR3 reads CAWNLGGTVQPQHF. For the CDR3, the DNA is TGTGCCTGGAATTTGGGGGGGACCGTTCAGCCCCAGCATTTT.